This T cell receptor (beta chain) was identified in a study of cytomegalovirus exposure and HLA in healthy donors. PCR employed 60 Vbeta and 13 Jbeta primers. TCRdb's copy holds only in-frame clones and misses some; the assay was immunoSEQ multiplex PCR. The repertoire has about 160,000 clones, around 67% of them found once; the top ten carry roughly 4.1%. As concerns this clone: Antigen specificity is unknown.

Notes on the study in general: An analysis done earlier found most TCR beta V segments productive about 90% or about 30% of the time. Altogether, 160 or so TCR beta chains were recorded as cytomegalovirus-associated.

This CDR3 has 15 residues. The V gene lost 0 bases and the J gene lost 2 bases, with 10 bases spanning the gap. Germline values: CDR1 LGHNA, CDR2 YSLEER. The J gene is TRBJ2-5, the V gene TRBV4-3; D unclear. This TCR came from a woman aged 18-29 years in good health and CMV-seropositive. The sequenced sample consisted of PBMCs. CDR3 DNA sequence: TGCGCCAGCAGCCAAGATCGCCGACTGCAAGAGACCCAGTACTTC. Encoded protein: CASSQDRRLQETQYF.